This is a list of T cell receptor beta chains from one sample in a study of vaccination and CD4 T cells after COVID-19. These receptors' antigens are unknown. TCRdb used MiXCR to reprocess the PCR reads, holding one entry per CDR3 protein. The profile shows 20,000 to 25,000 distinct CDR3 sequences, 42% of them singletons. The sample here was CD4+ T cells from blood, cultured in vitro, taken about 7 months after SARS-CoV-2 vaccination. These receptors originate from a human donor who had recovered from COVID-19. CDR3s include the opening cysteine and the closing phenylalanine or tryptophan. The D gene is left open where the match is weak. Expanded clones get a size class; other rows say once, few or many, or leave the size out.

abundance	v_gene	j_gene	d_gene	len	CDR3nt	CDR3aa
few	TRBV27	TRBJ2-5	-	12	TGTGCCAGCAGTTCCAGGGCTGGGACCCAGTACTTC	CASSSRAGTQYF
few	TRBV7-9	TRBJ1-1	TRBD1	13	TGTGCCAGCAGCTTAGACCGACAGGGTGAAGCTTTCTTT	CASSLDRQGEAFF
few	TRBV28	TRBJ2-7	TRBD1	14	TGTGCCAGCAGTCCCGAGGACAGGGGATACGAGCAGTACTTC	CASSPEDRGYEQYF
few	TRBV7-9	TRBJ1-1	TRBD1	11	TGTGCCAGCAGCCTCAGGGGGCTTGCTTTCTTT	CASSLRGLAFF
few	TRBV7-9	TRBJ2-2	-	14	TGTGCCAGCAGCTGGGGGGAGGTCACCGGGGAGCTGTTTTTT	CASSWGEVTGELFF
few	TRBV20-1	TRBJ1-2	-	13	TGCAGTGCTAGAGTAGACGGGAAATATGGCTACACCTTC	CSARVDGKYGYTF
-	TRBV7-2	TRBJ1-2	TRBD1	17	TGTGCCAGCAGCTACCCCCGTGGACAGGGCGCTAACTATGGCTACACCTTC	CASSYPRGQGANYGYTF
-	TRBV11-3	TRBJ2-1	TRBD2	17	TGTGCCAGCAGCCCCCGGAGAGCGGGAGGGCCGGGGAATGAGCAGTTCTTC	CASSPRRAGGPGNEQFF
-	TRBV28	TRBJ2-7	-	15	TGTGCCAGCAGCTCAATGGACCGGGGCACAAAGGGGCAGTACTTC	CASSSMDRGTKGQYF
-	TRBV2	TRBJ2-1	TRBD2	15	TGTGCCAGCAGTGAAGGCACTAGCGGGAGACGTGAGCAGTTCTTC	CASSEGTSGRREQFF
-	TRBV2	TRBJ2-5	-	12	TGTGCCGGAAGGGAGACGGGGGCGACCCAGTACTTC	CAGRETGATQYF
-	TRBV27	TRBJ2-7	TRBD2	16	TGTGCCAGCAGTTTAGAGGGACTAGCGGGAGGTCGAGAGCAGTACTTC	CASSLEGLAGGREQYF
-	TRBV7-9	TRBJ1-1	-	11	TGTGCCAGCAGCTGGAGACAGGAAGCTTTCTTT	CASSWRQEAFF
few	TRBV20-1	TRBJ1-1	TRBD1	15	TGCAGTGCTAGAGACAGGGGGCGGGTGTACACTGAAGCTTTCTTT	CSARDRGRVYTEAFF
-	TRBV28	TRBJ1-2	TRBD1	15	TGTGCCAGCAGAATAGTCAGGGGGCCCATCTACGGCTACACCTTC	CASRIVRGPIYGYTF
-	TRBV7-6	TRBJ2-7	TRBD1	18	TGTGCCAGCAGCACTATACACCCCCCGGACAGGGGATGTGACGAGCAGTACTTC	CASSTIHPPDRGCDEQYF
few	TRBV20-1	TRBJ2-5	-	14	TGCAGTGCTAGAGAAGTTATAAGCCAAGAGACCCAGTACTTC	CSAREVISQETQYF
few	TRBV20-1	TRBJ2-1	TRBD2	16	TGCAGTGCTAGAGCCTCTAGCGGGAGATTCTACAATGAGCAGTTCTTC	CSARASSGRFYNEQFF
-	TRBV7-9	TRBJ2-2	TRBD2	17	TGTGCCAGCAGCCATTCTAGCGGGAGGGCCGTAGCCGGGGAGCTGTTTTTT	CASSHSSGRAVAGELFF
-	TRBV6-1	TRBJ2-3	TRBD2	16	TGTGCCAGCAGGGGTACGCGGGAGGGCCTGACAGATACGCAGTATTTT	CASRGTREGLTDTQYF
few	TRBV20-1	TRBJ1-6	-	16	TGCAGTGCTAGAGATTATACGGCGGGGGGAGGTTCACCCCTCCACTTT	CSARDYTAGGGSPLHF
-	TRBV7-2	TRBJ2-3	TRBD2	14	TGTGCCAGCAGGAAACTAGCGGGGAGAGATACGCAGTATTTT	CASRKLAGRDTQYF
few	TRBV28	TRBJ2-3	TRBD1	16	TGTGCCAGCAGTCGACTGACAGGGGGGAGGACAGATACGCAGTATTTT	CASSRLTGGRTDTQYF
few	TRBV7-3	TRBJ2-7	-	13	TGTGCCAGCAGCTGGAACATAGGACTCCAGCAGTACTTC	CASSWNIGLQQYF
-	TRBV18	TRBJ2-7	-	14	TGTGCCAGCTCACGGGACCTGAGGGACGACGAGCAGTACTTC	CASSRDLRDDEQYF
-	TRBV20-1	TRBJ2-4	-	14	TGCAGTTCCTTCGGAGGGTTAGCCAAAAACATTCAGTACTTC	CSSFGGLAKNIQYF
-	TRBV7-9	TRBJ2-1	-	17	TGTGCCAGCAGCCCCCAGACCCACAGTTCACCCACCGATGAGCAGTTCTTC	CASSPQTHSSPTDEQFF
few	TRBV20-1	TRBJ2-5	-	11	TGCAGTGCCGACAGGATTGAGACCCAGTACTTC	CSADRIETQYF
few	TRBV28	TRBJ2-7	TRBD1	16	TGTGCCAGCAGTTCCGCAGGGGGCGGACTAACCTACGAGCAGTACTTC	CASSSAGGGLTYEQYF
-	TRBV6-1	TRBJ2-7	-	13	TGTGCCAGCAGTGCACGCTGGGATTACGAGCAGTACTTC	CASSARWDYEQYF
-	TRBV6-1	TRBJ2-2	-	17	TGTGCCAGCAGCCCCACGGAGGGAGTCAGTAGAACCGGGGAGCTGTTTTTT	CASSPTEGVSRTGELFF
-	TRBV7-2	TRBJ1-6	-	19	TGTGCCAGCAGCTTATCCCGCCCAAGTATTAGCTCCTATAATTCACCCCTCCACTTT	CASSLSRPSISSYNSPLHF
-	TRBV20-1	TRBJ2-1	-	15	TGCAGTGCTAGTGGCACACCAAGCTCCTACAATGAGCAGTTCTTC	CSASGTPSSYNEQFF
-	TRBV20-1	TRBJ2-7	TRBD1	13	TGCAGTGCTGGAGACAGGGCCGACTACGAGCAGTACTTC	CSAGDRADYEQYF
-	TRBV6-5	TRBJ2-1	-	15	TGTGCCAGCAGTTATCGGGGACTCCTACGCAATGAGCAGTTCTTC	CASSYRGLLRNEQFF
-	TRBV18	TRBJ1-1	-	12	TGTGCCAGCTCGTACCGGGACATAGAAGCTTTCTTT	CASSYRDIEAFF
-	TRBV28	TRBJ1-1	TRBD1	16	TGTGCCAGCAGTTCGTACCGGGACAGGGGATACACTGAAGCTTTCTTT	CASSSYRDRGYTEAFF
few	TRBV28	TRBJ2-7	-	15	TGTGCCAGCAGTGGATGGAGGGCCCACTCCTACGAGCAGTACTTC	CASSGWRAHSYEQYF
few	TRBV27	TRBJ1-6	-	14	TGTGCCAGCAGCTCCAGCTCCTATAATTCACCCCTCCACTTT	CASSSSSYNSPLHF
-	TRBV6-1	TRBJ1-5	TRBD1	14	TGTGCCAGCAGTCGACAGGGGAGCAATCAGCCCCAGCATTTT	CASSRQGSNQPQHF
-	TRBV20-1	TRBJ1-2	-	11	TGCAGTGCGACCAATAGCTATGGCTACACCTTC	CSATNSYGYTF
-	TRBV21-1	TRBJ2-7	-	14	TGTGCCAGCAGCAAAGGGGACAGGGTGAACGAGCAGTACTTC	CASSKGDRVNEQYF
-	TRBV7-3	TRBJ2-2	-	15	TGTGCCAGCAGCTACAGAGGGGATAACACCGGGGAGCTGTTTTTT	CASSYRGDNTGELFF
few	TRBV7-2	TRBJ2-5	-	14	TGTGCCAGCAGCTTACAAACTAGCAGAGAGACCCAGTACTTC	CASSLQTSRETQYF
-	TRBV6-5	TRBJ1-6	-	16	TGTGCCAGCAGTTACTCGATATCGGGGCTCAATTCACCCCTCCACTTT	CASSYSISGLNSPLHF
-	TRBV6-2/TRBV6-3	TRBJ2-5	-	14	TGTGCCAGCAGTTACTCGGTAGCAGGAGGGACCCAGTACTTC	CASSYSVAGGTQYF
-	TRBV7-3	TRBJ2-6	-	17	TGTGCCAGCAGCTTAAGTGGGACACTATCTGGGGCCAACGTCCTGACTTTC	CASSLSGTLSGANVLTF
medium-sized	TRBV20-1	TRBJ1-6	-	13	TGCAGTGCCGAGGGGAGGGGTTATTCACCCCTCCACTTT	CSAEGRGYSPLHF
few	TRBV7-8	TRBJ2-7	-	13	TGTGCCAGCAGCTTAACTGCATGGGGCGAGCAGTACTTC	CASSLTAWGEQYF
-	TRBV24-1	TRBJ2-3	TRBD2	14	TGTGCCACCAGTGAAAGCGGGAGGGCAGATACGCAGTATTTT	CATSESGRADTQYF
-	TRBV20-1	TRBJ1-3	-	15	TGCAGTGCCGGGCCCTCGGGGGGTACTGGAAACACCATATATTTT	CSAGPSGGTGNTIYF
-	TRBV28	TRBJ2-7	-	15	TGTGCCAGCAGTTCCCCAGGGGGGGACTCCTACGAGCAGTACTTC	CASSSPGGDSYEQYF
-	TRBV6-5	TRBJ1-6	-	13	TGTGCCAGCAGTTCAGGGGAAGGTTCACCCCTCCACTTT	CASSSGEGSPLHF
-	TRBV6-1	TRBJ2-4	TRBD2	11	TGTGCCAGTGGGCCGGGGGGCATTCAGTACTTC	CASGPGGIQYF
few	TRBV6-5	TRBJ2-7	TRBD1	14	TGTGCCAGCAGTTACTCGGCAGGGGGCGCCGAGCAGTACTTC	CASSYSAGGAEQYF
-	TRBV20-1	TRBJ1-5	-	14	TGCAGTGCTACCCGCCTCGACCTCAATCAGCCCCAGCATTTT	CSATRLDLNQPQHF
-	TRBV5-1	TRBJ2-5	TRBD1	17	TGCGCCAGCAGCTTGGGGTTTAGGACAGGGCCACAAGAGACCCAGTACTTC	CASSLGFRTGPQETQYF
-	TRBV6-1	TRBJ2-7	-	12	TGTGCCAGCAGGATGACAGTGCTCGAGCAGTACTTC	CASRMTVLEQYF
few	TRBV7-2	TRBJ2-7	-	15	TGTGCCAGCAGCCCCTTTCCCCGGGGCCGCGACGAGCAGTACTTC	CASSPFPRGRDEQYF
-	TRBV20-1	TRBJ2-7	-	14	TGCAGTGCTACGAGAACTAGTCTCAACGGCGAGCAGTACTTC	CSATRTSLNGEQYF